This TCR beta chain was recorded in a study of neurological immune-mediated disorders. One entry per CDR3 protein, called by TCRdb with MiXCR from the 5' RACE reads. The profile covers 20,000 to 25,000 distinct CDR3 sequences, with 5% to 7% appearing a single time and roughly 40% taken by the ten largest. V was trimmed by 5 bases and J by 0 bases, leaving 16 bases between them. Germline V gene sequence: CDR1 DFQATT, CDR2 SNEGSKA (reference sequence). There are 15 residues in the CDR3. This clonotype was recorded at least ten times. This rearrangement joins TRBV20-1 to TRBJ1-1, with D perhaps matching TRBD1 (6 bases). The sequenced sample consisted of CD8+ T cells from blood. The receptor was derived from a man between 18 and 35 years old in good health. The DNA for the CDR3 is TGCAGTGCTTATACAGGGACGGCCATGAACACTGAAGCTTTCTTT. The encoded protein is CSAYTGTAMNTEAFF.